This T cell receptor beta chain emerged from a study of T-cell reconstitution after alpha-beta-depleted transplantation in children. Study observations and caveats: Newly made T cells mostly supplied T-cell counts and diversity one year after transplant. Several hundred rapidly expanded clones from non-depleted graft cells reportedly supplied alpha-beta T cells about two months post-transplant. Day-60 TCRbeta diversity that was high in some patients was derived from surviving recipient T cells and thymic progenitors.

CDR3 size: 16 residues. The germline V gene encodes CDR1 DFQATT and CDR2 SNEGSKA (reference sequence). In regard to this clonotype: Its matching antigen is unknown. One end of the junction varies from germline; a read error may be responsible.

TCRbeta library construction was performed incorporating unique molecular identifiers. TCRdb reprocessed the PCR reads via MiXCR and lists one record per CDR3 protein. Among hundreds of thousands of distinct CDR3 sequences, about an eighth were seen once, and the ten largest hold 0.75% to 0.85%. V gene TRBV20-1 combines with J gene TRBJ1-2, with TRBD1 matching 8 bases. This sample comprised PBMCs, obtained before TCRalphabeta/CD19-depleted stem cell transplant. The sequence was collected from a girl between 2 and 10 years old with congenital amegakaryocytic thrombocytopenia, due to receive a stem cell transplant. CDR3 bases: TGCTGTGCTCCCTGCCCCTCGGACAGGGCTTACTATGGCTACACCTTC. Translation: CCAPCPSDRAYYGYTF.